This T cell receptor beta chain was profiled in a study of blood T cell repertoires in COVID-19. Study overall: Some COVID-19 samples were acute and others convalescent; all came from the United States, Italy and Spain. PBMCs, B-cell-depleted T cells, or T cells were the source of the cDNA or gDNA that made up the material.

Germline CDR1 MNHEY, CDR2 SMNVEV (reference sequence). This CDR3 is 14 amino acids long. V was clipped by 6 bases and J by 10 bases; unmatched bases: 10. Methods used by the authors: Amplifying reference gene primers gave estimates of nucleated cell counts. The assay was immunoSEQ multiplex PCR, and TCRdb's table has in-frame clones only and misses some. For V, J and clone size, that table is used; D and trimming come from the DNA. This sample has 250,000 to 350,000 clones; 70% to 85% occur once, and the top ten carry more than 1.4%. The sample consisted of peripheral blood. This clonotype was sampled from a human donor with COVID-19, enrolled during active disease. The donor label of this sample is uncertain. The V and J genes are TRBV27 and TRBJ2-1, with TRBD2 matching over 9 bases. This CDR3 reads CASRIGRGRGEQFF. As DNA, the CDR3 is TGTGCCAGCAGGATTGGCCGCGGGAGGGGCGAGCAGTTCTTC.